Listed here are 27 T cell receptor beta chains from one sample, sequenced in a study of cytomegalovirus exposure and HLA in healthy donors (dated 2017 in TCRdb). Libraries came from the immunoSEQ multiplex PCR assay. For the multiplex PCR, a mixture combining 60 forward primers for TCR Vbeta segments and 13 reverse primers for TCR Jbeta segments was used. Drawn from immuneACCESS, this table holds only the in-frame rearrangements with V and J called that TCRdb kept. Clones are partly lost; checked studies trace under half to an unresolved V gene and leave the rest unexplained. Within this sample are more than 85,000 clones, with roughly three quarters of them counted one time only. Of the sample, roughly 9.1% falls within the top ten clones. Input material: PBMCs. These receptor sequences come from a male donor in good health and CMV-seropositive.

V and J are TRBV7-8 and TRBJ2-1; 10 bases are a match to TRBD1. Trimming cost V 8 bases and J 8 bases; bases outside gene matches: 6. Germline CDR1 reads SGHVS; CDR2 reads FQNEAQ. CDR3 size: 13 residues. CDR3 loop: CASRDRGWDEQFF. In DNA form, the CDR3 reads TGTGCCAGCCGGGACAGGGGTTGGGATGAGCAGTTCTTC.

The chain has TRBV19 and TRBJ1-4; D unresolved. The length of the CDR3 is 12 residues. V was clipped by 7 bases and J by 11 bases, with 14 bases between them. Germline CDR1 is LNHDA and CDR2 is SQIVND (reference sequence). CDR3 in DNA: TGTGCCAGTACCGGGGTCGGTGGGAAACTGTTTTTT. Protein sequence: CASTGVGGKLFF.

On this clone itself: At the DNA level, this CDR3 is encoded by other sequences in the same sample as well. This sequence joins TRBV28 and TRBJ1-2, with TRBD1 matching 9 bases. V trimming: 2 bases; J trimming: 5 bases; junction bases outside the gene matches: 9. Germline V gene lookup returns CDR1 MDHEN and CDR2 SYDVKM. CDR3 length: 16 residues. The CDR3 sequence is CASSLPGQGRIYGYTF. The CDR3 nucleotides are TGTGCCAGCAGTTTACCGGGACAGGGAAGGATTTATGGCTACACCTTC.

The J gene is TRBJ2-7, the V gene TRBV28; D may be TRBD2 (5 bases). CDR1 MDHEN and CDR2 SYDVKM come from the germline V gene. V gave up 6 bases and J gave up 2 bases, with 17 bases separating them. The CDR3 is 15 amino acids. The CDR3 DNA follows: TGTGCCAGCAGCCAAAGCCGGAGGAGAACCTACGAGCAGTACTTC. It encodes CASSQSRRRTYEQYF.

The chain is built from TRBV7-9 and TRBJ1-6, with D hard to call. The V end was cut by 1 base, the J end by 7 bases, with 8 bases between. The CDR3 covers 14 residues. The germline V gene encodes CDR1 SEHNR and CDR2 FQNEAQ (reference sequence). CDR3 DNA: TGTGCCAGCAGCTTAGGCAGTCCAAATTCACCCCTCCACTTT. As protein: CASSLGSPNSPLHF.

This rearrangement joins TRBV6-1 to TRBJ2-3; a possible D gene is TRBD2 (5 bases). The V gene lost 5 bases and the J gene lost 1 base, with 7 bases spanning the gap. The CDR3 loop spans 13 amino acids. Germline V gives CDR1 MNHNS, CDR2 SASEGT. The CDR3: CASSLSGTDTQYF. CDR3 sequence (DNA): TGTGCCAGCAGTCTTAGCGGCACAGATACGCAGTATTTT.

The sample holds a few counts of this clone. The J gene is TRBJ2-7, the V gene TRBV6-1; 8 bases fit TRBD2. Germline V gene lookup returns CDR1 MNHNS and CDR2 SASEGT. The CDR3 is 16 residues long. With V trimmed by 4 bases and J by 7 bases, 15 bases remained unmatched. The CDR3 DNA is TGTGCCAGCAGTGGCGCCTTAGCGGGAAGAGCGGGGGAGCAGTACTTC. Its translation: CASSGALAGRAGEQYF.

The chain combines TRBV7-6 with TRBJ2-1; TRBD1 aligns across 7 bases. The CDR3 runs 15 residues. After removal of 5 bases from V and 8 bases from J, the junction contained 12 bases not matched to a gene. Looked up from germline, CDR1 is SGHVS and CDR2 is FNYEAQ. CDR3 protein: CASSHRTGWIDEQFF. The DNA of the CDR3 is TGTGCCAGCAGCCACAGGACAGGTTGGATCGATGAGCAGTTCTTC.

The chain couples TRBV10-2 to TRBJ2-7, with D possibly TRBD1 on 5 matching bases. CDR3 length: 13 amino acids. The V end was cut by 5 bases, the J end by 5 bases, with 13 bases between. The germline CDR1 and CDR2 sequences are WSHSY and SAAADI. The DNA for the CDR3 is TGCGCCAGCAGTTTACAGGTTCGGAACGAGCAGTACTTC. Translating it yields CASSLQVRNEQYF.

The DNA of the CDR3 is TGTGCCAGTTCCCAGGGCCTACAGGCGCTCGAGCAGTACTTC. It specifies CASSQGLQALEQYF. The gene calls are TRBV19 and TRBJ2-5, with D perhaps matching TRBD1 (5 bases). TRBJ2-7 matches the DNA end more closely, so the J call is doubtful. Germline V gene sequence: CDR1 LNHDA, CDR2 SQIVND (reference sequence). The CDR3 runs to 14 residues.

The chain employs TRBV6-5 and TRBJ1-2, with 7 bases that match TRBD1. Germline V gives CDR1 MNHEY, CDR2 SVGAGI. This CDR3 region has 14 residues. V lost 0 bases and J lost 5; bases outside the gene matches: 3. Here the CDR3 DNA reads TGTGCCAGCAGTTACTCTGGGGACAGTTATGGCTACACCTTC. It is translated as CASSYSGDSYGYTF.

The rearrangement links TRBV25-1 to TRBJ2-5, with TRBD2 matching over 10 bases. Germline V gives CDR1 MGHDK, CDR2 SYGVNS. The CDR3 extends over 17 amino acids. V was clipped by 3 bases and J by 5 bases; unmatched bases: 12. The CDR3, as DNA: TGTGCCAGCAGTGACGCGCAACTAGCGGGATTGGAGGAGACCCAGTACTTC. As protein: CASSDAQLAGLEETQYF.

The chain carries TRBV9 and TRBJ2-1; D is perhaps TRBD2 (5 bases). The CDR3 sequence is 16 residues long. Germline values: CDR1 SGDLS, CDR2 YYNGEE. V was shortened by 3 bases and J by 6 bases, with 19 bases between the two germline ends. CDR3 in amino acids: CASSESGFSLGNEQFF. As DNA, the CDR3 is TGTGCCAGCAGCGAAAGCGGTTTTAGTTTGGGCAATGAGCAGTTCTTC.

The V call is TRBV4-2, the J call TRBJ2-7, with 10 bases that match TRBD2. Germline V gene lookup returns CDR1 LGHNA and CDR2 YNFKEQ. The CDR3 has 13 amino acids. The trim removed 6 bases at V and 3 bases at J, leaving 2 bases unmatched. CDR3 protein: CASSPSGSYEQYF. The CDR3, as DNA: TGTGCCAGCAGTCCTAGCGGGAGCTACGAGCAGTACTTC.

The gene calls are TRBV30 and TRBJ2-5, with TRBD1 as a possible D gene (6 bases). The CDR3 spans 11 residues. The V end lost 1 base, the J end lost 8 bases, and 8 bases lay between the germline ends. The germline CDR1 and CDR2 sequences are GTSNPN and SVGIG (reference sequence). As DNA, the CDR3 is TGTGCCTGGAGTGGGGGGCATACCCAGTACTTC. As protein: CAWSGGHTQYF. Full variable domain (missing parts from reference TRBV30 and TRBJ2-5): SQTIHQWPATLVQPVGSPLSLECTVEGTSNPNLYWYRQAAGRGLQLLFYSVGIGQISSEVPQNLSASRPQDRQFILSSKKLLLSDSGFYLCAWSGGHTQYFGPGTRLLVL.

V is TRBV7-2 and J is TRBJ1-2; 7 nucleotides line up with TRBD1. CDR3 length: 14 residues. CDR1 is SGHTA and CDR2 is FQGNSA in the germline V gene. The J segment lost 5 bases and the V segment lost 5 bases, leaving 8 bases of the junction unmatched. The CDR3: CASSPQGPGYGYTF. The CDR3 coding sequence is TGTGCCAGCAGCCCACAGGGGCCGGGGTATGGCTACACCTTC.

The chain has TRBV19 and TRBJ2-7, with 10 bases fitting TRBD1. The V and J ends lost 8 bases and 1 base, in that order; junction bases with no gene match: 8. CDR1 is LNHDA and CDR2 is SQIVND in the germline V gene (reference sequence). The CDR3 consists of 15 residues. CDR3 in DNA: TGTGCCAGTCACCCGGGACAGGGGCCTTCCTACGAGCAGTACTTC. Its translation: CASHPGQGPSYEQYF.

This rearrangement joins TRBV6-6 to TRBJ1-6; 8 nucleotides line up with TRBD1. This CDR3 region has 16 residues. J gave up 8 bases and V 0 bases, and 6 bases lay outside the gene matches. The V gene's germline CDR1 is MNHNY and CDR2 SVGAGI (reference sequence). CDR3 nucleotide sequence: TGTGCCAGCAGTTACTCGGGTGGACAGGGCCATTCACCCCTCCACTTT. This translates into CASSYSGGQGHSPLHF.

This clone has a handful of counts. V and J are TRBV4-2 and TRBJ2-5; 13 bases fit TRBD2. This CDR3 has 17 amino acids. Germline CDR1 LGHNA, CDR2 YNFKEQ. With 2 bases clipped from V and 4 bases from J, the junction kept 7 bases outside the gene matches. The CDR3, as DNA: TGTGCCAGCAGCCAAACTAGCGGGAGGGCCGGGGTAGAGACCCAGTACTTC. Translation gives CASSQTSGRAGVETQYF.

V gene TRBV2 combines with J gene TRBJ1-1; a weak D match, TRBD1 (5 bases). The CDR3 is 15 amino acids. The germline V gene encodes CDR1 SNHLY and CDR2 FYNNEI. V was pared by 5 bases and J by 4 bases, with 17 bases between. Here the CDR3 reads CASSSNGQGGTEAFF. The CDR3 coding sequence is TGTGCCAGCAGTAGTAACGGGCAGGGAGGCACTGAAGCTTTCTTT.

This CDR3 reads CASTEGDREVDTQYF. The CDR3 DNA sequence: TGTGCCAGCACCGAAGGGGACAGGGAAGTAGATACGCAGTATTTT. The V and J genes are TRBV6-1 and TRBJ2-3; 9 bases are shared with TRBD1. After removal of 7 bases from V and 5 bases from J, the junction contained 10 bases not matched to a gene. Germline assignment: CDR1 MNHNS and CDR2 SASEGT. This CDR3 has 15 amino acids.

The CDR3 nucleotides read TGTGCCAGCAGTTTTTCGCTAGCGGGAGGAGTCCACGAGCAGTACTTC. Residues: CASSFSLAGGVHEQYF. The chain links TRBV28 to TRBJ2-7, with 11 bases lining up with TRBD2. The V gene's germline CDR1 is MDHEN and CDR2 SYDVKM. V trimming: 3 bases; J trimming: 5 bases; junction bases outside the gene matches: 9. The CDR3 is made up of 16 amino acids. Together with reference TRBV28 and TRBJ2-7, the CDR3 gives the full variable domain: DVKVTQSSRYLVKRTGEKVFLECVQDMDHENMFWYRQDPGLGLRLIYFSYDVKMKEKGDIPEGYSVSREKKERFSLILESASTNQTSMYLCASSFSLAGGVHEQYFGPGTRLTVT.

The CDR3 is CASSDGSWSSGQYF. The CDR3 region has the DNA TGTGCCAGCAGTGACGGGAGTTGGTCATCGGGGCAGTACTTC. The V call is TRBV25-1, the J call TRBJ2-7; possible D gene TRBD2, 6 bases. Germline-derived CDR1 and CDR2 are MGHDK and SYGVNS. V was cut by 3 bases and J by 9 bases, with 18 bases left in between. CDR3 length: 14 residues.

With regard to this clone: At one of its ends the junction is not consistent with the germline gene, which may arise from a read error. This chain links TRBV5-1 with TRBJ2-6; D may be TRBD1 (5 bases). CDR1 and CDR2 from the germline V gene are SGHRS and YFSETQ. This CDR3 is 20 amino acids long. CDR3 amino acids: CASSRSVKTPTLSGANGLTF. DNA of the CDR3: TGCGCCAGCAGCCGATCCGTCAAGACACCTACTCTCTCTGGGGCCAACGGCCTGACTTTC. Variable domain in full (rest from reference TRBV5-1 and TRBJ2-6): KAGVTQTPRYLIKTRGQQVTLSCSPISGHRSVSWYQQTPGQGLQFLFEYFSETQRNKGNFPGRFSGRQFSNSRSEMNVSTLELGDSALYLCASSRSVKTPTLSGANGLTFGAGSRLTVL.

The chain uses TRBV7-9 and TRBJ2-7; TRBD1 is a possible D gene (6 bases). CDR1 is SEHNR, CDR2 FQNEAQ, per germline (reference sequence). Trimming removed 7 bases from V and 3 bases from J, with 13 bases in between. CDR3 length: 13 residues. Here the CDR3 DNA reads TGTGCCAGCACCCGGTCAGGGGACTACGAGCAGTACTTC. It is translated as CASTRSGDYEQYF.

The chain links TRBV7-6 to TRBJ1-2; 8 bases are shared with TRBD1. The trim removed 2 bases at V and 8 bases at J, leaving 4 bases unmatched. Germline CDR1 and CDR2: SGHVS and FNYEAQ. The CDR3 is 13 amino acids. The CDR3 bases are TGTGCCAGCAGCTTAAGACAGGGGAGAGGCTACACCTTC. This translates into CASSLRQGRGYTF. Variable domain in full (rest from reference TRBV7-6 and TRBJ1-2): GAGVSQSPRYKVTKRGQDVALRCDPISGHVSLYWYRQALGQGPEFLTYFNYEAQQDKSGLPNDRFSAERPEGSISTLTIQRTEQRDSAMYRCASSLRQGRGYTFGSGTRLTVV.

In its sample, this clone was seen a few times. The V call is TRBV19, the J call TRBJ1-1; TRBD1 might be the D (6 bases). V lost 4 bases, J lost 0 bases, and 9 bases lay in between. Germline assignment: CDR1 LNHDA and CDR2 SQIVND (reference sequence). The CDR3 loop spans 14 amino acids. Here the CDR3 DNA reads TGTGCCAGTAGTACGCCAGGGGTGAACACTGAAGCTTTCTTT. Translating gives CASSTPGVNTEAFF.